These 22 T cell receptor beta chains came from one sample sequenced in a study of response to subunit inactivated influenza vaccine. TCRdb reprocessed the RT-PCR reads with MiXCR, giving one entry per CDR3 protein. The sample includes about 570,000 distinct CDR3 sequences, approximately 11% seen only once; the top ten take 9.5% to 12%. The data also belong to a second study, concerning T cells expressing NK-cell markers. That source adds: The TCR beta cDNA came from 5'RACE template switching with UMIs.

The sequencing here drew on PBMCs from blood, taken on the day of vaccination. The receptors shown here come from a middle-aged man who received an inactivated influenza vaccine.

In this sample, this clonotype turned up a few times. The rearrangement links TRBV2 to TRBJ2-3, with a weak D call TRBD2 (5 bases). V was cut by 6 bases and J by 1 base, with 8 bases left in between. This CDR3 has 13 residues. Germline V gene lookup returns CDR1 SNHLY and CDR2 FYNNEI. As DNA, the CDR3 is TGTGCCAGCAGATGGGGAGGCACAGATACGCAGTATTTT. It codes for CASRWGGTDTQYF. Together with reference TRBV2 and TRBJ2-3, the CDR3 gives the full variable domain: EPEVTQTPSHQVTQMGQEVILRCVPISNHLYFYWYRQILGQKVEFLVSFYNNEISEKSEIFDDQFSVERPDGSNFTLKIRSTKLEDSAMYFCASRWGGTDTQYFGPGTRLTVL.

This clonotype appeared a few times. The rearrangement joins TRBV2 to TRBJ1-4; D perhaps matches TRBD1 (6 bases). V shed 4 bases and J shed 4 bases, with 13 bases lying between them. This CDR3 region has 15 residues. CDR1 is SNHLY and CDR2 is FYNNEI in the germline V gene. As DNA, the CDR3 is TGTGCCAGCAGTGTGGAAGGGGGATATAATGAAAAACTGTTTTTT. Its protein is CASSVEGGYNEKLFF.

The sample holds a few counts of this clonotype. The DNA for the CDR3 is TGCGCCAGCAGCTTAAAGACAGATAACTATGGCTACACCTTC. It translates to CASSLKTDNYGYTF. The chain couples TRBV5-1 to TRBJ1-2; tentative D call: TRBD1 (5 bases). V gave up 2 bases and J gave up 1 base, with 9 bases separating them. In germline, CDR1 is SGHRS, CDR2 YFSETQ. The CDR3 loop spans 14 amino acids.

The rearrangement joins TRBV7-9 to TRBJ1-2; 8 bases line up with TRBD1. The CDR3 length is 16 residues. Germline trimming cut 3 bases from V and 4 bases from J; bases unmatched to any gene: 10. CDR1 and CDR2 from the germline V gene are SEHNR and FQNEAQ (reference sequence). The CDR3 region has the DNA TGTGCCAGCAGCTTCTCTGGGGGACAGGCTCTCTATGGCTACACCTTC. Translating it yields CASSFSGGQALYGYTF. The whole variable domain, filled in from reference TRBV7-9 and TRBJ1-2, reads DTGVSQNPRHKITKRGQNVTFRCDPISEHNRLYWYRQTLGQGPEFLTYFQNEAQLEKSRLLSDRFSAERPKGSFSTLEIQRTEQGDSAMYLCASSFSGGQALYGYTFGSGTRLTVV.

This clonotype showed up just a few times. V and J are TRBV6-2 or TRBV6-3 and TRBJ2-3, with 7 bases lining up with TRBD1. Per germline, CDR1 MNHEY and CDR2 SVGEGT. The CDR3 is 15 residues long. Trimming took 7 bases from V and 4 from J; bases not matched to a gene: 11. The CDR3 DNA follows: TGTGCCAGCAAGCGACAGGGCGCGCCAGCAGATACGCAGTATTTT. Its translation: CASKRQGAPADTQYF.

This clonotype was counted at least ten times. The chain joins TRBV11-2 to TRBJ1-6; 7 bases align to TRBD1. Germline V CDR1 and CDR2: SGHAT, FQNNGV. CDR3 length: 14 amino acids. J was trimmed by 7 bases and V by 2 bases; bases with no gene match: 2. CDR3 region: CASSLSRGNSPLHF. The CDR3 region has the DNA TGTGCCAGCAGCTTATCCAGGGGGAATTCACCCCTCCACTTT.

This clonotype was observed a handful of times. The J gene is TRBJ2-1, the V gene TRBV2, with TRBD2 identical over 10 bases. Trimming took 6 bases from V and 4 from J; bases not matched to a gene: 9. CDR1 and CDR2 (germline): SNHLY, FYNNEI. The CDR3 runs 16 residues. The CDR3 loop reads CASRLRTSGTYNEQFF. The CDR3 nucleotides read TGTGCCAGCAGACTCAGGACTAGCGGTACTTACAATGAGCAGTTCTTC.

This clonotype was recorded a few times. The V gene is TRBV20-1, the J gene TRBJ2-3; TRBD2 matches 7 bases. CDR1 and CDR2 from the germline V gene are DFQATT and SNEGSKA (reference sequence). Losses at the gene ends were 6 bases for V and 2 bases for J; bases not matched to a gene: 8. This CDR3 is 14 amino acids long. This CDR3 is CSAPILAATDTQYF. Written as DNA, the CDR3 is TGCAGTGCACCTATCCTAGCGGCCACAGATACGCAGTATTTT.

Only a few counts were recorded for this clonotype. Germline is not matched at one junction end, which may reflect a read error. The rearrangement uses TRBV7-9 and TRBJ1-1, with D tentatively TRBD1 (6 bases). The CDR3 has 11 residues. CDR1 and CDR2 from the germline V gene are SEHNR and FQNEAQ (reference sequence). CDR3: CASSVDRNNKF. In DNA, the CDR3 is TGTGCCAGCAGCGTCGACAGGAACAACAAATTT.

This clonotype was detected a few times. This chain connects TRBV6-2 or TRBV6-3 to TRBJ1-1; 11 bases agree with TRBD1. The V segment lost 6 bases and the J segment 6 bases; nucleotides outside the gene matches: 6. In germline, CDR1 is MNHEY, CDR2 SVGEGT. The CDR3 is 14 residues long. The CDR3 sequence: CASRWGQGVPEAFF. The CDR3 DNA follows: TGTGCCAGCAGATGGGGACAGGGGGTACCTGAAGCTTTCTTT.

This clonotype was found a few times. J is TRBJ1-2 and V is TRBV7-2; TRBD1 is a possible D gene (5 bases). Germline V gene data show CDR1 as SGHTA and CDR2 as FQGNSA. CDR3 length: 12 amino acids. V dropped 1 base and J dropped 8 bases, with 8 bases sitting between them. CDR3 sequence (DNA): TGTGCCAGCAGCTTAGATAAGGGGGGCTACACCTTC. Translating it yields CASSLDKGGYTF.

The chain has TRBV6-5 and TRBJ1-2; 7 nucleotides align to TRBD1. The CDR3 is made up of 12 amino acids. J gave up 8 bases and V 6 bases, and 6 bases lay outside the gene matches. The germline CDR1 and CDR2 sequences are MNHEY and SVGAGI. CDR3 bases: TGTGCCAGCAGGAGTCAGGGGGTCGGCTACACCTTC. It translates to CASRSQGVGYTF.

The chain combines TRBV5-1 with TRBJ2-7; TRBD2 aligns across 8 bases. Germline CDR1 SGHRS, CDR2 YFSETQ. With 0 bases clipped from V and 3 bases from J, the junction kept 8 bases outside the gene matches. This CDR3 comprises 16 residues. This chain's CDR3 is CASSLEGGSGIYEQYF. CDR3 bases: TGCGCCAGCAGCTTGGAGGGGGGTAGCGGGATCTACGAGCAGTACTTC.

This clonotype was detected a few times. The V and J genes are TRBV3-1 and TRBJ2-3; 7 bases agree with TRBD2. Germline CDR1 LGHDT, CDR2 YNNKEL (reference sequence). V shed 1 base, J shed 6 bases, and the junction held 7 bases outside the gene matches. The CDR3 is 15 residues long. CDR3: CASSQVLAPLDTQYF. In DNA form, the CDR3 reads TGTGCCAGCAGCCAAGTACTAGCGCCTCTGGATACGCAGTATTTT.

This clonotype occurred a few times. The V and J genes are TRBV7-9 and TRBJ1-3; D possibly corresponds to TRBD1 (6 bases). This CDR3 spans 17 amino acids. Germline CDR1 and CDR2: SEHNR and FQNEAQ (reference sequence). Trimming removed 1 base at V and 0 bases at J, with 13 bases between. The DNA of the CDR3 is TGTGCCAGCAGCTTAGTCAACAGGGACGTCTCTGGAAACACCATATATTTT. Its translation is CASSLVNRDVSGNTIYF.

Only a few counts were recorded for this clonotype. The genes are TRBV7-3 and TRBJ2-1; D is perhaps TRBD1 or TRBD2 (5 bases each). The CDR3 covers 14 residues. V lost 1 base and J 9 bases, leaving 13 bases between the germline ends. Germline CDR1 is SGHTA and CDR2 is FQGTGA. DNA of the CDR3: TGTGCCAGCAGCTTAAAGGGGACGGATAGTGAGCAGTTCTTC. The encoded protein is CASSLKGTDSEQFF.

The V gene is TRBV4-3, the J gene TRBJ2-1; 10 positions agree with TRBD2. Unmatched junction bases numbered 3, after V lost 0 bases and J lost 4 bases. Germline assignment: CDR1 LGHNA and CDR2 YSLEER. CDR3 length: 16 residues. The DNA of the CDR3 is TGCGCCAGCAGCCAAGAAGAGCGGGGGGGGTACAATGAGCAGTTCTTC. Translation: CASSQEERGGYNEQFF.

The rearrangement links TRBV12-3 or TRBV12-4 to TRBJ2-1; a possible D gene is TRBD2 (6 bases). V lost 3 bases and J lost 4, with 10 bases in between. The CDR3 is 14 residues long. The CDR3 loop is CASSFGAGYNEQFF. CDR3 DNA: TGTGCCAGCAGTTTTGGGGCGGGGTACAATGAGCAGTTCTTC.

In this sample, this clonotype turned up many times. The V and J genes are TRBV12-3 or TRBV12-4 and TRBJ1-6, with D unresolved. The CDR3 covers 17 residues. Trimming shortened V by 4 bases and J by 2 bases, and 15 bases separated the two germline ends. CDR3 loop: CASSYGSGNTYNSPLHF. CDR3 nucleotides: TGTGCCAGCAGTTATGGGTCGGGGAACACCTATAATTCACCCCTCCACTTT.

This clonotype was seen only a few times. This chain connects TRBV6-2 or TRBV6-3 to TRBJ2-7; D gene ambiguous. This CDR3 is built from 14 residues. Germline V CDR1 and CDR2: MNHEY, SVGEGT. V was shortened by 6 bases and J by 6 bases, with 18 bases between the two germline ends. CDR3 coding DNA: TGTGCCAGCAGACCGGGCGGAGTCCGGCTCGAGCAGTACTTC. Translation gives CASRPGGVRLEQYF.

The chain combines TRBV12-5 with TRBJ1-2; D is unclear. CDR3 length: 12 residues. Germline lookup yields CDR1 LGHNT and CDR2 FRNRAP. Trimming removed 6 bases at V and 7 bases at J, with 12 bases between. The CDR3 spells CASGTGIFGYTF. CDR3 nucleotide sequence: TGTGCTAGTGGAACGGGGATTTTTGGCTACACCTTC.

In its sample, this clonotype was seen many times. This sequence joins TRBV5-1 and TRBJ2-3; possible D gene TRBD1, 5 bases. Germline-derived CDR1 and CDR2 are SGHRS and YFSETQ. The CDR3 length is 14 residues. V lost 0 bases and J 0 bases, leaving 5 bases between the germline ends. The CDR3 loop reads CASSLGQSTDTQYF. The CDR3 nucleotides read TGCGCCAGCAGCTTGGGACAGAGCACAGATACGCAGTATTTT.